The T cell receptor beta chain under discussion was sequenced for a study of blood T cell repertoires in COVID-19. Across the study: Sources were T cells, B-cell-depleted T cells, or PBMCs; the material itself was cDNA or gDNA.

The CDR3 runs 13 residues. V was shortened by 7 bases and J by 7 bases, with 13 bases between the two germline ends. Per germline, CDR1 MNHEY and CDR2 SVGAGI. Sequencing was performed with immunoSEQ multiplex PCR; in TCRdb, only in-frame clones are kept and a portion is missing. The sample has 200,000 to 300,000 clones, approximately 86% seen once; the top ten hold 5.5% to 7.5%. This TCR came from a woman aged 55 to 70 with active or convalescent COVID-19. This chain joins TRBV6-5 and TRBJ2-2; a possible D gene is TRBD1 (8 bases). Sequencing used peripheral blood. The CDR3 loop reads CASKDREGGELFF. The CDR3 DNA is TGTGCCAGCAAGGACAGGGAGGGCGGGGAGCTGTTTTTT.